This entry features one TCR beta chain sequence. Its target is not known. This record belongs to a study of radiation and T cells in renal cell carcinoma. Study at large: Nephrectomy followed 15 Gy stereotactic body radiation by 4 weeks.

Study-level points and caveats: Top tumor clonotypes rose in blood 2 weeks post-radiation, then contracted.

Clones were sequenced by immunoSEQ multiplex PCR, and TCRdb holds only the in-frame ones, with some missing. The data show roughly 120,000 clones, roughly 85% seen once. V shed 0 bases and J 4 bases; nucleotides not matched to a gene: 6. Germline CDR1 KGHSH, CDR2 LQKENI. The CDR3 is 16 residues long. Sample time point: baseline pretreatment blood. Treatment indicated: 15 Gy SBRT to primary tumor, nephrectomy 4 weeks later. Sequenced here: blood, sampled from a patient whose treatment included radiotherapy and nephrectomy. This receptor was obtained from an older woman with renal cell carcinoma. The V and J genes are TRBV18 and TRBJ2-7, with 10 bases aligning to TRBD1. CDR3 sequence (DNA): TGTGCCAGCTCACCACCGGCGGGACAGGGGAAGTACGAGCAGTACTTC. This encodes CASSPPAGQGKYEQYF.